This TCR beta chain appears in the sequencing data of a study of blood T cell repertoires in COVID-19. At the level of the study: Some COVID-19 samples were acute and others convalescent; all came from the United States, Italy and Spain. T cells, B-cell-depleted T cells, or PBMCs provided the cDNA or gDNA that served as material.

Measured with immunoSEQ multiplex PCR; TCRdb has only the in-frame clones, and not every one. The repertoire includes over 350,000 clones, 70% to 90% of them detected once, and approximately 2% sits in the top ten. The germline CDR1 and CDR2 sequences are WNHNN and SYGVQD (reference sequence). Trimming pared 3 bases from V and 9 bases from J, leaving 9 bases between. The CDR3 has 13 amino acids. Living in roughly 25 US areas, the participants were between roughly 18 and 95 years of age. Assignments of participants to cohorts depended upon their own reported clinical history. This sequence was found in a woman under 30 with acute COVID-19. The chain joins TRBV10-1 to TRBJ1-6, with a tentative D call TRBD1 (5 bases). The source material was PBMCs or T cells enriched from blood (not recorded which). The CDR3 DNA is TGCGCCAGCAGTGACGGGGGAGGTTCACCCCTCCACTTT. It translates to CASSDGGGSPLHF.